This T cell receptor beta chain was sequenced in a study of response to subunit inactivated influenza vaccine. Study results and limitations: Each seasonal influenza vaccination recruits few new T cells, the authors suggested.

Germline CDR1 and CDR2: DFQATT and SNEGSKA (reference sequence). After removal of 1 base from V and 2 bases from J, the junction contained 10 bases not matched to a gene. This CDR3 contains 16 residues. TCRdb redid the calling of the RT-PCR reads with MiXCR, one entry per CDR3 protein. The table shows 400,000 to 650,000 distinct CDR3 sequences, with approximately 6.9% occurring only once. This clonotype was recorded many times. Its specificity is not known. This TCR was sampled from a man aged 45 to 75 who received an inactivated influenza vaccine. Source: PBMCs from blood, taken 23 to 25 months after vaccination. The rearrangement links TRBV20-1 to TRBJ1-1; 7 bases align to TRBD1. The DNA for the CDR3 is TGCAGTGCTAGAGCTTACTACAGGGGAACAAACACTGAAGCTTTCTTT. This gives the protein CSARAYYRGTNTEAFF.